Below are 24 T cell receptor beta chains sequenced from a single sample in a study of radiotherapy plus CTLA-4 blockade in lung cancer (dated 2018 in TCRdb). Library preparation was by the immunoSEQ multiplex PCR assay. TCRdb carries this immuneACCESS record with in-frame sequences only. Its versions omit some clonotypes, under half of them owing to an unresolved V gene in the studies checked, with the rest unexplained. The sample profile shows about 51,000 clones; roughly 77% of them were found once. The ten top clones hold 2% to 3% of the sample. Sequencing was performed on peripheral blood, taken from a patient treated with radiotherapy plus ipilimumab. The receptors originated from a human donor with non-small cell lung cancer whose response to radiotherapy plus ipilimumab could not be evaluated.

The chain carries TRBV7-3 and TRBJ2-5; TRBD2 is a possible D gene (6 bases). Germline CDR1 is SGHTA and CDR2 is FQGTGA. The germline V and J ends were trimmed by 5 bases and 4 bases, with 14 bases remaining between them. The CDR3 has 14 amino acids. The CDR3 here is CASSPGGAGETQYF. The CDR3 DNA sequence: TGTGCCAGCAGCCCCGGCGGGGCGGGAGAGACCCAGTACTTC.

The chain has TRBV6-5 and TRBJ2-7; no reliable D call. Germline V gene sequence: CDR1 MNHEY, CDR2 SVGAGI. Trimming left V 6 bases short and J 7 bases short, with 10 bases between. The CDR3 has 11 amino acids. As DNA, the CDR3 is TGTGCCAGCAGCAGACAAAGAGAGCAGTACTTC. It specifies CASSRQREQYF.

CDR3 bases: TGTGCCAGCAGCCCCAGGGGCGGGAGGGTCACCGGGGAGCTGTTTTTT. Amino acids: CASSPRGGRVTGELFF. The rearrangement uses TRBV4-2 and TRBJ2-2; TRBD2 matches 9 bases. Germline values: CDR1 LGHNA, CDR2 YNFKEQ. J gave up 4 bases and V 4 bases, and 7 bases lay outside the gene matches. This CDR3 spans 16 amino acids.

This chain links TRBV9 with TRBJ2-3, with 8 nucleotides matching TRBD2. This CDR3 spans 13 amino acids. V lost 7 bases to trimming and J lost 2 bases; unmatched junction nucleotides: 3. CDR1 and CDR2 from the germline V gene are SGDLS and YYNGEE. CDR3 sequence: CASAAGVTDTQYF. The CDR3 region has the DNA TGTGCCAGCGCAGCGGGGGTCACAGATACGCAGTATTTT.

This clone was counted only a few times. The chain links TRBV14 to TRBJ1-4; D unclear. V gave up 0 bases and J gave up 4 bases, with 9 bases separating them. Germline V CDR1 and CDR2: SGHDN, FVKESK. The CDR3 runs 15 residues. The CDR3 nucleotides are TGTGCCAGCAGCCAAGATCCAGGATATAATGAAAAACTGTTTTTT. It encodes CASSQDPGYNEKLFF.

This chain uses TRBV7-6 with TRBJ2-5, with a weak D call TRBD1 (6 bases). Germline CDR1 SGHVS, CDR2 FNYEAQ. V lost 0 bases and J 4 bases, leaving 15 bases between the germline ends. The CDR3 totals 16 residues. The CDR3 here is CASSLAGRTGRETQYF. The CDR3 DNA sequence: TGTGCCAGCAGCTTAGCTGGGCGAACAGGGAGAGAGACCCAGTACTTC.

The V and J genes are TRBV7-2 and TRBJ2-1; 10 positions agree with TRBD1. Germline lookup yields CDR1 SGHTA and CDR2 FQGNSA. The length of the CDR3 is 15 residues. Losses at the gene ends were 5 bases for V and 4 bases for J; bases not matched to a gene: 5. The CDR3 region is CASSLEGQGYNEQFF. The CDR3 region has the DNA TGTGCCAGCAGCCTGGAGGGACAGGGGTACAATGAGCAGTTCTTC.

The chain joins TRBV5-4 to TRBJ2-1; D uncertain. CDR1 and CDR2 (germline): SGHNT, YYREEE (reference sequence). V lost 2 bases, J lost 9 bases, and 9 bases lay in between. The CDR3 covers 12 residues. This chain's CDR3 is CASSFQSPEQFF. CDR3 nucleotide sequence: TGTGCCAGCAGCTTTCAGTCTCCTGAGCAGTTCTTC.

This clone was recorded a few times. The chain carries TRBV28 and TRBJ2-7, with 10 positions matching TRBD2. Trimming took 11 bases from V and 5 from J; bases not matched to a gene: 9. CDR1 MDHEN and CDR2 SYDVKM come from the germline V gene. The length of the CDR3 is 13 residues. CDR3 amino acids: CAARTSGKNEQYF. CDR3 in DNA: TGTGCCGCCCGAACTAGCGGGAAGAACGAGCAGTACTTC.

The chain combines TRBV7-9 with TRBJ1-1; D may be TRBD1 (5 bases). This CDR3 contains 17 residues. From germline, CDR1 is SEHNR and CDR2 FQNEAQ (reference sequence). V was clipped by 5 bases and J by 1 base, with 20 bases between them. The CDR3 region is CASSHRTQTATNTEAFF. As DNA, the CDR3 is TGTGCCAGCAGCCACCGAACCCAGACAGCTACGAACACTGAAGCTTTCTTT. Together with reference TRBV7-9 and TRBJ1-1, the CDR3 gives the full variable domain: DTGVSQNPRHKITKRGQNVTFRCDPISEHNRLYWYRQTLGQGPEFLTYFQNEAQLEKSRLLSDRFSAERPKGSFSTLEIQRTEQGDSAMYLCASSHRTQTATNTEAFFGQGTRLTVV.

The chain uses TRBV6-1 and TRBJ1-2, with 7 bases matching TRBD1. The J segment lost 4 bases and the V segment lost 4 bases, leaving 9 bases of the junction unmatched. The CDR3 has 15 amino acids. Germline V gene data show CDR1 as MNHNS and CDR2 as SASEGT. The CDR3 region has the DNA TGTGCCAGCAGTGCACGGGACAGACTTCGCTATGGCTACACCTTC. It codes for CASSARDRLRYGYTF.

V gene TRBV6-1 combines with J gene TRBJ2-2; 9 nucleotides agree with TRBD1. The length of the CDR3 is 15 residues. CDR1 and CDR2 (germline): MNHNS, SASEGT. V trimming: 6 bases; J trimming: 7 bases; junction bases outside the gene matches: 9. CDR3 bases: TGTGCCAGCAGCCAACAGGGGGCTGTCGGCGGGGAGCTGTTTTTT. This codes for CASSQQGAVGGELFF.

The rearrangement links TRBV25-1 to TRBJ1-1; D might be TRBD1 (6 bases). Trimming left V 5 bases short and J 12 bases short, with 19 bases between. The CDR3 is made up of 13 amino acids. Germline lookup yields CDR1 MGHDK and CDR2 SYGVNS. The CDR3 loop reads CASSRGFGGRTFF. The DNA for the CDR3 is TGTGCCAGCAGTAGGGGTTTCGGGGGGCGAACTTTCTTT.

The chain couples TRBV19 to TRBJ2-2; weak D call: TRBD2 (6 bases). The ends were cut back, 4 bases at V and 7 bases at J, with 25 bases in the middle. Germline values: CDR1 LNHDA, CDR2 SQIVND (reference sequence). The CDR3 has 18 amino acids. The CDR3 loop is CASSTRTPGSFGSGELFF. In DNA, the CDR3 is TGTGCCAGTAGTACCAGAACGCCAGGGTCTTTCGGGAGCGGGGAGCTGTTTTTT. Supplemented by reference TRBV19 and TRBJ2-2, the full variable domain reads DGGITQSPKYLFRKEGQNVTLSCEQNLNHDAMYWYRQDPGQGLRLIYYSQIVNDFQKGDIAEGYSVSREKKESFPLTVTSAQKNPTAFYLCASSTRTPGSFGSGELFFGEGSRLTVL.

DNA for the CDR3: TGTGCCAGCAGAACGACTAATCAAGAGACCCAGTACTTC. It is translated as CASRTTNQETQYF. This chain links TRBV7-9 with TRBJ2-5; maybe TRBD2 (5 bases). Trimming cost V 6 bases and J 2 bases, with 10 bases left between them. The length of the CDR3 is 13 residues. Germline V gene lookup returns CDR1 SEHNR and CDR2 FQNEAQ (reference sequence). The full variable domain, with the rest looked up from reference TRBV7-9 and TRBJ2-5, is DTGVSQNPRHKITKRGQNVTFRCDPISEHNRLYWYRQTLGQGPEFLTYFQNEAQLEKSRLLSDRFSAERPKGSFSTLEIQRTEQGDSAMYLCASRTTNQETQYFGPGTRLLVL.

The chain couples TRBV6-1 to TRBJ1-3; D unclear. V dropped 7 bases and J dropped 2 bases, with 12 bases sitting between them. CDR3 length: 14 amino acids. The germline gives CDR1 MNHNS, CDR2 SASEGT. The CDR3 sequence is CASTAGSAGNTIYF. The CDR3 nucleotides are TGTGCCAGCACGGCGGGGTCTGCTGGAAACACCATATATTTT.

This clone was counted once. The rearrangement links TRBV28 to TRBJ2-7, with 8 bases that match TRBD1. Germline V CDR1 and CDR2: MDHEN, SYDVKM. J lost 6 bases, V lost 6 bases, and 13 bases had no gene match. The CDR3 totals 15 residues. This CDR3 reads CASRQTGALNREQYF. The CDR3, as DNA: TGTGCCAGCAGACAGACAGGGGCCCTGAATCGCGAGCAGTACTTC. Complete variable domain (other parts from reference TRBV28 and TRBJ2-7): DVKVTQSSRYLVKRTGEKVFLECVQDMDHENMFWYRQDPGLGLRLIYFSYDVKMKEKGDIPEGYSVSREKKERFSLILESASTNQTSMYLCASRQTGALNREQYFGPGTRLTVT.

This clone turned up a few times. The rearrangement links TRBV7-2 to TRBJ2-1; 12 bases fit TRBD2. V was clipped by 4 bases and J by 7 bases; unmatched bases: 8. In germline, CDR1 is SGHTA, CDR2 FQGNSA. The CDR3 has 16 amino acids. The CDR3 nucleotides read TGTGCCAGCAGCTCCCGACTAGCGGGAGAACTGAATGAGCAGTTCTTC. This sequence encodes CASSSRLAGELNEQFF.

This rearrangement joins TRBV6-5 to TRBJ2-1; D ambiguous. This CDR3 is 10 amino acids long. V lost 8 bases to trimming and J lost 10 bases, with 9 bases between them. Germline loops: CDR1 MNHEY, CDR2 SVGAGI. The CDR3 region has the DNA TGTGCCAGCCATGACACGGAGCAGTTCTTC. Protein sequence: CASHDTEQFF.

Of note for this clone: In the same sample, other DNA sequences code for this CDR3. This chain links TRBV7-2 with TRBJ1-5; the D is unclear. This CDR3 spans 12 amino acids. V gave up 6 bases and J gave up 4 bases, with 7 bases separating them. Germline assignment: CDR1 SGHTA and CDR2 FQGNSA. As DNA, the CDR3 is TGTGCCAGCAGTTACAGTAATCAGCCCCAGCATTTT. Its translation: CASSYSNQPQHF. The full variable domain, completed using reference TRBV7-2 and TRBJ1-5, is GAGVSQSPSNKVTEKGKDVELRCDPISGHTALYWYRQSLGQGLEFLIYFQGNSAPDKSGLPSDRFSAERTGGSVSTLTIQRTQQEDSAVYLCASSYSNQPQHFGDGTRLSIL.

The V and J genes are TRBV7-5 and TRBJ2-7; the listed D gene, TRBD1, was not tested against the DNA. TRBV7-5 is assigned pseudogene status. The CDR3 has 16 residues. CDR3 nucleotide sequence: TGTGTCAGAAGCCCAAAAGGCCGGGACAGAAGATACGAGCAGTACTTC. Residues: CVRSPKGRDRRYEQYF.

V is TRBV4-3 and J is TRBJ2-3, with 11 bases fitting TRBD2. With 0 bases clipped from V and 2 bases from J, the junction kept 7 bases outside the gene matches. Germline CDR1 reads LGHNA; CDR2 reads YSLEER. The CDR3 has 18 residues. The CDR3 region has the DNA TGCGCCAGCAGCCAAGATCTGACTAGCGGGACCAACACAGATACGCAGTATTTT. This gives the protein CASSQDLTSGTNTDTQYF.

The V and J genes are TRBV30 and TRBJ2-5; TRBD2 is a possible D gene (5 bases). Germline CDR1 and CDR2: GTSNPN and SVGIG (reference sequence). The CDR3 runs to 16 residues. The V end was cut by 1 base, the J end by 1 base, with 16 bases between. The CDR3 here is CAWSDKTNHRQETQYF. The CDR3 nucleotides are TGTGCCTGGAGTGATAAGACTAACCACCGCCAAGAGACCCAGTACTTC. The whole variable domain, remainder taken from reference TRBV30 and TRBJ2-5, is SQTIHQWPATLVQPVGSPLSLECTVEGTSNPNLYWYRQAAGRGLQLLFYSVGIGQISSEVPQNLSASRPQDRQFILSSKKLLLSDSGFYLCAWSDKTNHRQETQYFGPGTRLLVL.

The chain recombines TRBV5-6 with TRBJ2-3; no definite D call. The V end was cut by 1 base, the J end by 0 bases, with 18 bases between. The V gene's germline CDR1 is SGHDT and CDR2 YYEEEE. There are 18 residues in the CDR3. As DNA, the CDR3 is TGTGCCAGCAGCTTGTGGGTACGGAGAACCTATAGCACAGATACGCAGTATTTT. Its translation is CASSLWVRRTYSTDTQYF.